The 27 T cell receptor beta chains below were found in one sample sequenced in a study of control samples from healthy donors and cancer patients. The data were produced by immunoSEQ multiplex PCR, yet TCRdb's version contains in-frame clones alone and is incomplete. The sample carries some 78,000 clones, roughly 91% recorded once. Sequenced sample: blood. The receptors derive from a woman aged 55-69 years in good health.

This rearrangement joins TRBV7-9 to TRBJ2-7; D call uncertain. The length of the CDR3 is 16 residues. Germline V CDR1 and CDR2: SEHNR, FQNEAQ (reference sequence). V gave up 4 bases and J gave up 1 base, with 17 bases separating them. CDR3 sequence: CASSSLRGGYSYEQYF. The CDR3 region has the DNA TGTGCCAGCAGCTCCCTGAGAGGCGGATATTCCTACGAGCAGTACTTC.

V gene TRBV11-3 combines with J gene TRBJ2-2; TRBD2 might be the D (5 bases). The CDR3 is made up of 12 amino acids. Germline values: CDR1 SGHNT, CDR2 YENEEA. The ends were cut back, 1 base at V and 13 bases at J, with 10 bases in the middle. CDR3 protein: CASSLGGNRLFF. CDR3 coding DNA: TGTGCCAGCAGCTTAGGAGGGAATCGGCTGTTTTTT. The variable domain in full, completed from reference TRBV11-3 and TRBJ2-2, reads EAGVVQSPRYKIIEKKQPVAFWCNPISGHNTLYWYLQNLGQGPELLIRYENEEAVDDSQLPKDRFSAERLKGVDSTLKIQPAELGDSAVYLCASSLGGNRLFFGEGSRLTVL.

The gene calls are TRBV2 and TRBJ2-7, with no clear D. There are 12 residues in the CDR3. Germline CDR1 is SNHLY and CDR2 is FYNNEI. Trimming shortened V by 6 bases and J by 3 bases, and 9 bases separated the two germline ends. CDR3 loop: CASRQLVYEQYF. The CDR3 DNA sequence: TGTGCCAGCAGACAACTGGTCTACGAGCAGTACTTC.

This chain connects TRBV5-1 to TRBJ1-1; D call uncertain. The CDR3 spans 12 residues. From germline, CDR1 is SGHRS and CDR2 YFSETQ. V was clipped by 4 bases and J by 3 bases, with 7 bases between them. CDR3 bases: TGCGCCAGCAGCAAGGAGGACACTGAAGCTTTCTTT. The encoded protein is CASSKEDTEAFF.

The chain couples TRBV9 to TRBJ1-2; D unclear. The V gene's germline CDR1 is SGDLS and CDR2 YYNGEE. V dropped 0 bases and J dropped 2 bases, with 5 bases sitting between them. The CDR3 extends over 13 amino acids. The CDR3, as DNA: TGTGCCAGCAGCGTAGGGCTGAACTATGGCTACACCTTC. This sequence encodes CASSVGLNYGYTF.

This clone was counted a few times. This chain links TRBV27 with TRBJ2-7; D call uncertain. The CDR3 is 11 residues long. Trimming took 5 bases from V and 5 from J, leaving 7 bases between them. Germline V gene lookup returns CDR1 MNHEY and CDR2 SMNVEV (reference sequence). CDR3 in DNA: TGTGCCAGCAGTGTGGGCAACGAGCAGTACTTC. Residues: CASSVGNEQYF.

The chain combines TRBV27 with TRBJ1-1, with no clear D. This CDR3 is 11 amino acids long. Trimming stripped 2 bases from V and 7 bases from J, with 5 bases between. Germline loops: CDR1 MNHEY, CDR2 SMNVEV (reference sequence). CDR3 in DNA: TGTGCCAGCAGTTTACGGGGTGAAGCTTTCTTT. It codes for CASSLRGEAFF.

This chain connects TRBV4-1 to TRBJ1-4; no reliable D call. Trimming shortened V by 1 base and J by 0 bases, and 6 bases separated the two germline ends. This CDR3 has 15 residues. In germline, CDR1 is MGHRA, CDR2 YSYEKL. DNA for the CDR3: TGCGCCAGCAGCCAAGCGGGAACAACTAATGAAAAACTGTTTTTT. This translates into CASSQAGTTNEKLFF.

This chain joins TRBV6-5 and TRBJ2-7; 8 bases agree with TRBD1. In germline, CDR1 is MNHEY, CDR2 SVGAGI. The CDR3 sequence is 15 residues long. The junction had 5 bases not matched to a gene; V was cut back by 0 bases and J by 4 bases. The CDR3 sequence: CASSYSGDRGYEQYF. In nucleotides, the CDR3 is TGTGCCAGCAGTTACTCCGGTGACAGGGGTTACGAGCAGTACTTC.

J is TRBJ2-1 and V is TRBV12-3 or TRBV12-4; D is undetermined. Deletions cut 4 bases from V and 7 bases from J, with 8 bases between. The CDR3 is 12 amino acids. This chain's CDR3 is CASSSGINEQFF. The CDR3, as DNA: TGTGCCAGCAGTTCGGGCATAAATGAGCAGTTCTTC.

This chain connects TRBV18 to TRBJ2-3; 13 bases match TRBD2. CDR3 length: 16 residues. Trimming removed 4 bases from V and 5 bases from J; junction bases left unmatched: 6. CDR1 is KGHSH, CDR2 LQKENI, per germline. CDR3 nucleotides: TGTGCCAGCTCACTCGGACTAGCGGGAGAGGGAGATACGCAGTATTTT. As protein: CASSLGLAGEGDTQYF.

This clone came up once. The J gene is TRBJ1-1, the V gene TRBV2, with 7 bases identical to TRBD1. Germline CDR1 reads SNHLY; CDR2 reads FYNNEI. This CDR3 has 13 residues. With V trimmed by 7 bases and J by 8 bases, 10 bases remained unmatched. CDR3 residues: CASTKSRGQEAFF. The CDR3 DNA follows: TGTGCCAGCACCAAGAGCCGGGGACAGGAAGCTTTCTTT.

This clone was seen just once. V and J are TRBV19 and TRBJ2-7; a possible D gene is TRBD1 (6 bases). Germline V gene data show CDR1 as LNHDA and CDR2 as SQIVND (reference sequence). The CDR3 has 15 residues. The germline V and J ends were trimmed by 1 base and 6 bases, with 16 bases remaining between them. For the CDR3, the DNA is TGTGCCAGTAGTATAGTTACAGGGCCATTTGGCGAGCAGTACTTC. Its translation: CASSIVTGPFGEQYF.

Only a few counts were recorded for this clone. CDR3 coding DNA: TGTGCCAGCAGCCAAGACCCCAGGGGCTTCAAGCAGTACTTC. Its translation is CASSQDPRGFKQYF. This chain connects TRBV14 to TRBJ2-7; tentatively, D is TRBD1 (6 bases). The V and J ends lost 0 bases and 8 bases respectively, with 14 bases between them. This CDR3 has 14 residues. CDR1 is SGHDN and CDR2 is FVKESK in the germline V gene.

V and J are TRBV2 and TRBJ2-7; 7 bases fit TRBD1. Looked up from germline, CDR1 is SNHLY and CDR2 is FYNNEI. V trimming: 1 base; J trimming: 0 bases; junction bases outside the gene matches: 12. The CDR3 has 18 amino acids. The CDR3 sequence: CASSEVQGQTLSSYEQYF. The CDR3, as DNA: TGTGCCAGCAGTGAAGTACAGGGACAGACCCTCAGCTCCTACGAGCAGTACTTC.

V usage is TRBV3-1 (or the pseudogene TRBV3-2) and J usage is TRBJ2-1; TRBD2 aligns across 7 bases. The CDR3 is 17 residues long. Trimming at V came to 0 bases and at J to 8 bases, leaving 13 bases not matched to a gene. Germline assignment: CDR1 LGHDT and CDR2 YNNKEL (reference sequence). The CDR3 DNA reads TGTGCCAGCAGCCAAGATGAAGCGGGGTTGACCTCGGATGAGCAGTTCTTC. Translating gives CASSQDEAGLTSDEQFF.

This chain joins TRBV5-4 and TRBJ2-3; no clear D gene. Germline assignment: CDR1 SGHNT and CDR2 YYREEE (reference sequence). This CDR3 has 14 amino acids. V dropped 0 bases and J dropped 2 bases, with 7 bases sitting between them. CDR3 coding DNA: TGTGCCAGCAGCTTGGTGGCCTCCACAGATACGCAGTATTTT. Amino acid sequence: CASSLVASTDTQYF.

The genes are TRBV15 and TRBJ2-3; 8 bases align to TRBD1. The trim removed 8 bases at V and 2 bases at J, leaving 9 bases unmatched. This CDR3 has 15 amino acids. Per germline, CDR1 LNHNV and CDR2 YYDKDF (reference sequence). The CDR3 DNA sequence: TGTGCCACCTCGGAAGGGACAGGATTCACAGATACGCAGTATTTT. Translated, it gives CATSEGTGFTDTQYF.

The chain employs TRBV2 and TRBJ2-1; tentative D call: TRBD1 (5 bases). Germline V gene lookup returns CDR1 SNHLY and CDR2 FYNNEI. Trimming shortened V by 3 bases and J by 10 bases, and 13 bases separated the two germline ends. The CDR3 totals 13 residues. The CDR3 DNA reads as TGTGCCAGCAGTGATACGAGTAGGGGCGAGCAGTTCTTC. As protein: CASSDTSRGEQFF. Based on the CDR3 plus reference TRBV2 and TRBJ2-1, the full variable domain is EPEVTQTPSHQVTQMGQEVILRCVPISNHLYFYWYRQILGQKVEFLVSFYNNEISEKSEIFDDQFSVERPDGSNFTLKIRSTKLEDSAMYFCASSDTSRGEQFFGPGTRLTVL.

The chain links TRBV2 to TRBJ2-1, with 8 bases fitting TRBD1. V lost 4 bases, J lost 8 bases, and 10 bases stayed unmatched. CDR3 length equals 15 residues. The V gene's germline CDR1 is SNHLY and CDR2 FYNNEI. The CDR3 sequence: CASSVAGRGLYEQFF. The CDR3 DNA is TGTGCCAGCAGTGTGGCGGGCAGGGGGCTCTATGAGCAGTTCTTC.

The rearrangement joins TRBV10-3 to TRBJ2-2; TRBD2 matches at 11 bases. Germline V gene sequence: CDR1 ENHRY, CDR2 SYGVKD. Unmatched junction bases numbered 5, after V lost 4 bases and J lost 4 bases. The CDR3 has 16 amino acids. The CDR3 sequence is CAISVSGGASTGELFF. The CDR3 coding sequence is TGTGCCATCAGTGTTAGCGGGGGGGCCTCCACCGGGGAGCTGTTTTTT.

For the CDR3, the DNA is TGTGCCACCAGCTCCTTCAGGGTCCGGGGCGAGCAGTACTTC. It is translated as CATSSFRVRGEQYF. The V and J genes are TRBV15 and TRBJ2-7; D possibly uses TRBD1 or TRBD2 (5 bases each). The CDR3 contains 14 residues. Germline V lookup: CDR1 LNHNV, CDR2 YYDKDF (reference sequence). V lost 5 bases to trimming and J lost 6 bases, with 17 bases between them. Full variable domain (rest looked up from reference TRBV15 and TRBJ2-7): DAMVIQNPRYQVTQFGKPVTLSCSQTLNHNVMYWYQQKSSQAPKLLFHYYDKDFNNEADTPDNFQSRRPNTSFCFLDIRSPGLGDTAMYLCATSSFRVRGEQYFGPGTRLTVT.

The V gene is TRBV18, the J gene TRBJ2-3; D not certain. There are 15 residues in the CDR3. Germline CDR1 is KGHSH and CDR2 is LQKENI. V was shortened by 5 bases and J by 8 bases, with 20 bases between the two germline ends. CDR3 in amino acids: CASSNQAATWGTQYF. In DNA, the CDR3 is TGTGCCAGCTCAAATCAGGCGGCAACTTGGGGTACGCAGTATTTT.

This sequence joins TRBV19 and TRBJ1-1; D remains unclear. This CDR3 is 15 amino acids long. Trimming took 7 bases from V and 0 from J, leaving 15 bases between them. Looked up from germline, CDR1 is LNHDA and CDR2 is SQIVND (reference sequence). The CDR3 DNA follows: TGTGCCAGTAATGTGGACCGTAACATGAACACTGAAGCTTTCTTT. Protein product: CASNVDRNMNTEAFF.

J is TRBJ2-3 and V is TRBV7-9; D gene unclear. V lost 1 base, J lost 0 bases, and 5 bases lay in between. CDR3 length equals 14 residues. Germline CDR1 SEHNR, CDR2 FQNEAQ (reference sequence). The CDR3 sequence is CASSLGDSTDTQYF. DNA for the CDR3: TGTGCCAGCAGCTTAGGAGACAGCACAGATACGCAGTATTTT.

CDR3 region: CASSLRGADNEQFF. CDR3 bases: TGCGCCAGCAGCTTGCGCGGAGCTGATAATGAGCAGTTCTTC. The chain is built from TRBV5-1 and TRBJ2-1; the D is unclear. The CDR3 loop spans 14 amino acids. Per the germline V gene, CDR1 is SGHRS and CDR2 is YFSETQ. V lost 1 base to trimming and J lost 7 bases, with 12 bases between them.

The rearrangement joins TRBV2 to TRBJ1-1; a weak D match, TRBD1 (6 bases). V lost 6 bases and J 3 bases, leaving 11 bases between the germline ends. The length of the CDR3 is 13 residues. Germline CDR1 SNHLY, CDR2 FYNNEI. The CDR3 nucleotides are TGTGCCAGCAGGAACAGGGTGGACACTGAAGCTTTCTTT. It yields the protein CASRNRVDTEAFF.